This TCR beta chain was recorded in a study of tumor and adjacent non-tumor tissue in lung cancer. As for the study in general: Aged roughly 30 to 76 years, patients included fewer than 11 men and 5 women with stage I to III disease. Study-level findings and limits: Patients with more diverse tumor TCRs had worse survival.

The template was RNA from unsorted bulk tissue. The normal lung tissue was taken more than 3 cm from the tumor edge. This clonotype was found many times. Its antigen is currently unknown. The library came from three nested PCR rounds adapted from ARM-PCR protocols. TCRdb passed the multiplex PCR reads through MiXCR, listing each CDR3 protein once. The table records roughly 43,000 distinct CDR3 sequences, approximately 57% of them present only once. This CDR3 is 15 amino acids long. Between the trimmed V and J ends, which lost 4 bases and 4 bases, there was a span of 15 bases. Germline CDR1 is SGHNT and CDR2 is YYREEE (reference sequence).

This chain joins TRBV5-4 and TRBJ2-1; TRBD2 might be the D (6 bases). The origin of this receptor is a man between 45 and 60 years old with non-small cell lung cancer. The sample comprised distant non-tumor lung tissue. This CDR3 reads CASSLQGGTYNEQFF. CDR3 coding DNA: TGTGCCAGCAGCCTACAAGGAGGGACTTACAATGAGCAGTTCTTC.